The source of this T cell receptor (beta chain) is a study of vaccination and CD4 T cells after COVID-19 (dated by TCRdb to the early 2020s). Context from the whole study: In the convalescent cohort there were six males and four females, among whom were two Hispanic individuals, seven Caucasians, two Asians and one multiracial person. As controls, cultures received a CEFX viral epitope pool (the positive control), an HIV-1 Nef peptide pool (the negative control), or no peptide at all. Overlapping spike peptide pools from SARS-CoV-2 and from the common cold coronaviruses HCoV-NL63, HCoV-OC43 and HCoV-229E were used as culture stimuli. Memory CD4+ T cell crossreactivity between SARS-CoV-2 and common cold coronavirus spike proteins was assessed at the TCR clonotype level in an earlier paper using these donors. Post-COVID blood samples were collected from convalescent patients a median of roughly 100 days after diagnosis, with a range of about 35 to 161 days. The time from the second vaccine dose to post-vaccine blood sampling had a median of roughly 79 days and ranged from roughly 13 to 241 days. In 10 COVID-19 convalescent patients and a few infection-naive healthy vaccine recipients, researchers compared the spike-specific CD4+ TCR repertoire from before mRNA vaccination with the repertoire from after. Each participant got two doses of either the Pfizer-BioNTech BNT162b2 vaccine (n=8) or the Moderna mRNA-1273 vaccine (n=2).

Library construction relied on PCR. At the Johns Hopkins FTIC core, DNA from the cultured CD4+ T cells underwent TCR sequencing with the Oncomine TCR Beta short-read assay. Genomic DNA was extracted from the cultured CD4+ T cells with the QIAamp micro DNA kit. Oncomine TCR Beta libraries from cultured CD4+ T cells were pooled using unique dual indexes and sequenced on an Illumina iSeq 100. The source study handled its data this way. Non-productive sequences were removed, and CDR3s that did not start with C, did not end with F or W, or were shorter than 7 amino acids were discarded. The MANAFEST web application was used to identify antigen-specific clonotypes by comparing peptide-stimulated wells against reference wells and other culture wells. An FDR below 0.05, an odds ratio above 5, and a productive frequency above 0.1% in at least two of three replicate wells were required for clones to be considered positive. A clonotype was classed as cross-reactive if the clonotype showed significant expansion both in SARS-CoV-2 spike wells and in at least one common cold coronavirus spike condition. Levenshtein distances (stringdist) and unrooted phylogenetic trees (ape) in R version 3.6.1 were used to assess CDR3 homology. The public sequencing data were trimmed at Q25 with fastp and processed into clonotypes with MiXCR by TCRdb, which kept only in-frame beta chains. Each CDR3 protein gets just one entry, which takes the most common genes and DNA from the rows behind it. The V and J calls were determined by TCRdb, not by the authors. Here the sample has 9,100 or so distinct CDR3 sequences; roughly 52% occur a single time. The ten largest clones capture approximately 17% of the sample.

The treatment or condition label, as the study defines it: roughly 11-day PBMC culture with coronavirus spike peptide pools or control peptides (ViraFEST assay). CD4+ T cells from unexposed donors were collected before the COVID-19 pandemic (2011-2018). The ViraFEST assay, used in the study, expanded antigen-specific T cells with peptide pools and then identified the expanded clonotypes through TCR sequencing. Each well held 2.2 million or so PBMCs cultured with around 9 ug/ml peptide pools in IMDM containing around 4.5% human AB serum and roughly 10 IU/ml IL-2. Half of the culture medium was replaced with fresh IL-2-containing medium on days 3 and 7. After roughly 11 days of culture, CD4+ T cells were isolated by negative selection with the EasySep CD4+ T cell isolation kit. As cell number allowed, CD4+ T cells from unexposed donors were tested for reactivity to SARS-CoV-2 S and N and to four common cold coronavirus spike pools. Ficoll-Paque Plus gradient centrifugation was used to isolate PBMCs from whole blood, and the isolated PBMCs were then either used fresh or cryopreserved at -140C. In general, triplicate wells were set up for every culture condition. Leukapheresis product for the unexposed donors was purchased commercially.

CDR1 and CDR2 (SGHNT, YYREEE) derive from the germline V gene (reference sequence). Counted from cysteine to phenylalanine, this CDR3 has 15 amino acids. Only the CDR3 DNA is retained, 45 bases long and in frame from the first base. Trimming at the junction amounts to 1 base on V and 1 base on J, and the germline ends lie 11 bases apart. What the research found in general, with its limitations: Among the post-vaccine SARS-CoV-2-reactive clones in convalescent patients, a median 86.3% showed up only after vaccination, which suggests vaccine-specific priming. An increase in the median number of SARS-CoV-2-reactive clonotypes from approximately 20 after infection to a few dozen after vaccination was observed, but the change was not found to be significant. Relatively few convalescent patients were included in the study, and early timepoints after natural infection were not analyzed. In convalescent patients, nearly all vaccine-specific clones (304 of 307) were found to be mono-reactive for SARS-CoV-2 spike rather than cross-reactive with common cold coronaviruses.

Note on this clonotype: Its antigen is still unknown. The sample holds no much larger clone one base away, and base qualities are not on file.

Sequenced: CD4+ T cells from blood, cultured in vitro. The chain employs TRBV5-4 and TRBJ1-1; the best D guess is TRBD1, with 5 bases matching. This clonotype was sampled from a human donor in good health. The DNA is as follows: TGTGCCAGCAGCTTGTTAAGGGGCACGAACACTGAAGCTTTCTTT. Translation gives CASSLLRGTNTEAFF.